At least ten counts were recorded for the clone carrying this TCR beta chain. As yet, its antigen is unknown. The data were taken from a study of CD8 T cells in ankylosing spondylitis. Study-wide results and limits: About eight highly homologous variants made up a TCR beta motif that seemed to typify ankylosing spondylitis blood. Disease-linked clones proved CD8+ and comparatively uncommon in peripheral blood. Significant enrichment of disease-linked clones was reportedly seen in matched ankylosing spondylitis synovial fluid.

Quantitative 5'-RACE with molecular barcodes was used to make the TCR beta libraries. From the 5' RACE reads, TCRdb called clonotypes with MiXCR, one entry per CDR3 protein. This sample yields 300,000 to 400,000 distinct CDR3 sequences, of which around 10% are seen a single time; about 10% belongs to the top ten. Trimming removed 5 bases from V and 2 bases from J; junction bases left unmatched: 8. Germline-derived CDR1 and CDR2 are DFQATT and SNEGSKA (reference sequence). This CDR3 contains 15 residues. The TCR originated in a female donor with ankylosing spondylitis or in good health (not recorded which). The sequenced sample consisted of blood, either unsorted or a sorted T cell fraction (not recorded which). The rearrangement links TRBV20-1 to TRBJ2-3; 9 bases fit TRBD2. DNA for the CDR3: TGCAGTGCTCCCATAGCGGGAGAACACACAGATACGCAGTATTTT. Translation: CSAPIAGEHTDTQYF.